This record looks at one T cell receptor beta chain sequence and its context. Its antigen is still unknown. The data belong to a study of cytomegalovirus exposure and HLA in healthy donors. The CDR3 has 16 amino acids. V gave up 0 bases and J gave up 4 bases, with 13 bases separating them. CDR1 SGHRS and CDR2 YFSETQ come from the germline V gene. Points from the study as a whole: The authors listed roughly 150 TCR beta chains as cytomegalovirus-associated. For most subjects, TCR beta sequences were reported to predict HLA-A and HLA-B alleles with accuracy.

The primer mix had 60 Vbeta and 13 Jbeta primers. This table comes from immunoSEQ multiplex PCR, and its TCRdb copy is limited to in-frame clones, with some not included. The data contain more than 100,000 clones, just over 65% of them singletons. This sequence was found in a man between 18 and 29 years old in good health and CMV-seronegative. The chain employs TRBV5-1 and TRBJ2-2, with D possibly matching TRBD2 (5 bases). The source material was PBMCs. CDR3 residues: CASSLVGVGVTGELFF. CDR3 DNA sequence: TGCGCCAGCAGCTTGGTCGGGGTCGGGGTCACCGGGGAGCTGTTTTTT. Combining the CDR3 with reference TRBV5-1 and TRBJ2-2 gives the whole variable domain KAGVTQTPRYLIKTRGQQVTLSCSPISGHRSVSWYQQTPGQGLQFLFEYFSETQRNKGNFPGRFSGRQFSNSRSEMNVSTLELGDSALYLCASSLVGVGVTGELFFGEGSRLTVL.